The present entry profiles one TCR beta chain with its context. PCR employed 60 Vbeta and 13 Jbeta primers. The table came from immunoSEQ multiplex PCR; TCRdb's copy has only in-frame clones and leaves some out. Of some 140,000 clones listed, roughly 77% are singletons. The sample belongs to a study of cytomegalovirus exposure and HLA in healthy donors. In nominal health when sampled, donors likely had unrecorded immune exposures nonetheless. V lost 11 bases, J lost 1 base, and 18 bases lay in between. Germline V gene data show CDR1 as MDHEN and CDR2 as SYDVKM. The CDR3 is made up of 14 amino acids. The sequence came from a female donor in good health and CMV-seronegative. Sequenced material: PBMCs. The J gene is TRBJ2-7, the V gene TRBV28; TRBD1 might be the D (7 bases). DNA for the CDR3: TGTGCCGAAAGCGGAGGGGGCGGGTCCTACGAGCAGTACTTC. It specifies CAESGGGGSYEQYF.